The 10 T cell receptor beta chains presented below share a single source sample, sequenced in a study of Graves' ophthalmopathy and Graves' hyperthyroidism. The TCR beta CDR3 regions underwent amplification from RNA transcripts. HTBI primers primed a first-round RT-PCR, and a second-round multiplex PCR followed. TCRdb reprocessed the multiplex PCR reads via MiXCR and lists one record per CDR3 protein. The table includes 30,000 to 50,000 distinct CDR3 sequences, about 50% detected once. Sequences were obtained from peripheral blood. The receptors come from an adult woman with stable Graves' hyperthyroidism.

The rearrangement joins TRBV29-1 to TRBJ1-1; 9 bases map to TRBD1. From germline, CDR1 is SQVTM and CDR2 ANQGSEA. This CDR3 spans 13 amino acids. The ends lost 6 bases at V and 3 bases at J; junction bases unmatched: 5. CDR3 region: CSVGTGSYTEAFF. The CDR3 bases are TGCAGCGTCGGGACAGGGTCGTACACTGAAGCTTTCTTT. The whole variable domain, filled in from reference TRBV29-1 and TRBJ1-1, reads SAVISQKPSRDICQRGTSLTIQCQVDSQVTMMFWYRQQPGQSLTLIATANQGSEATYESGFVIDKFPISRPNLTFSTLTVSNMSPEDSSIYLCSVGTGSYTEAFFGQGTRLTVV.

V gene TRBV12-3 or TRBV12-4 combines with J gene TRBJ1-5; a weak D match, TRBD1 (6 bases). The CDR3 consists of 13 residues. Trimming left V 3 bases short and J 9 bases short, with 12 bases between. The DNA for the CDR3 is TGTGCCAGCAGTTTCACAGGGTATACGCCCCAGCATTTT. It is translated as CASSFTGYTPQHF.

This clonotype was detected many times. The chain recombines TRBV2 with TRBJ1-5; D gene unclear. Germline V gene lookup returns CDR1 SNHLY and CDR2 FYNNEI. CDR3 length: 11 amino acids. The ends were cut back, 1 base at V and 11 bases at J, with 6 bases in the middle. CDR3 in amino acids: CASSEGGTQHF. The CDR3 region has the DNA TGTGCCAGCAGTGAAGGTGGGACCCAGCATTTT.

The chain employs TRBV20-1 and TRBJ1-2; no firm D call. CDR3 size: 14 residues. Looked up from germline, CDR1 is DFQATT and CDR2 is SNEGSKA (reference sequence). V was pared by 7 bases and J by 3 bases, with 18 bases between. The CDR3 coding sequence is TGCAGTGTTTCCCCGGGCTCCATGGACTATGGCTACACCTTC. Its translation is CSVSPGSMDYGYTF.

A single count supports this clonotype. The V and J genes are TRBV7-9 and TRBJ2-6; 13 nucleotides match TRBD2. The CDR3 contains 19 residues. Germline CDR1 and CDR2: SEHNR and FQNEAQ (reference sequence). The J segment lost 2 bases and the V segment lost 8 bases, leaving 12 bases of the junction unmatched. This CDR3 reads CASGLAGTSGRAGANVLTF. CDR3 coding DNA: TGTGCCAGCGGACTAGCGGGAACTAGCGGGAGGGCTGGGGCCAACGTCCTGACTTTC.

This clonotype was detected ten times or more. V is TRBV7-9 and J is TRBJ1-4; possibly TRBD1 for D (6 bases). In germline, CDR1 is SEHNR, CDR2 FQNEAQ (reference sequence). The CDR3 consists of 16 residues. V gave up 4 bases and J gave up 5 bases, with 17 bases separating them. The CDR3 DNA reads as TGTGCCAGCAGCTCCGCGGTGGGACACCTAAATGAAAAACTGTTTTTT. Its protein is CASSSAVGHLNEKLFF.

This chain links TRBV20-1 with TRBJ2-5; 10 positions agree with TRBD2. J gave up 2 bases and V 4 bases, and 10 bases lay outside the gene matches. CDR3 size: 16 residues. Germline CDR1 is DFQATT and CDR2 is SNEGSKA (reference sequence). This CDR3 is CSAKSRTSGSQETQYF. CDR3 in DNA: TGCAGTGCTAAGTCGCGGACTAGCGGATCACAAGAGACCCAGTACTTC.

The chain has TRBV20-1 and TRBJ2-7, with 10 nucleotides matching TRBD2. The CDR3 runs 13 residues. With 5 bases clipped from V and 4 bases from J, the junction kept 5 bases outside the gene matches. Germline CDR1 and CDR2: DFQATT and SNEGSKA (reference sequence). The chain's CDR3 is CSAYGLAVYEQYF. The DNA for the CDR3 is TGCAGTGCTTACGGACTAGCGGTTTACGAGCAGTACTTC.

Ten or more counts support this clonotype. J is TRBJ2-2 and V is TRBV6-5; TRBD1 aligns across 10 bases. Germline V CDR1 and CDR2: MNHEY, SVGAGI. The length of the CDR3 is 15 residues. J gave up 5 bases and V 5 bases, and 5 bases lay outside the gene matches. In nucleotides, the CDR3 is TGTGCCAGCAGTCGACAGGGGGCAGGTACCGGGGAGCTGTTTTTT. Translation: CASSRQGAGTGELFF.

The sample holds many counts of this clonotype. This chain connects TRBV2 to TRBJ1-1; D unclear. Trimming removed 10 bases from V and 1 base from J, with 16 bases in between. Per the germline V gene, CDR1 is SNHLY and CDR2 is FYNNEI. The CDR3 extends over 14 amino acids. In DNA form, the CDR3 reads TGTGCCACCCGATACGCACCTAGGAACACTGAAGCTTTCTTT. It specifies CATRYAPRNTEAFF.